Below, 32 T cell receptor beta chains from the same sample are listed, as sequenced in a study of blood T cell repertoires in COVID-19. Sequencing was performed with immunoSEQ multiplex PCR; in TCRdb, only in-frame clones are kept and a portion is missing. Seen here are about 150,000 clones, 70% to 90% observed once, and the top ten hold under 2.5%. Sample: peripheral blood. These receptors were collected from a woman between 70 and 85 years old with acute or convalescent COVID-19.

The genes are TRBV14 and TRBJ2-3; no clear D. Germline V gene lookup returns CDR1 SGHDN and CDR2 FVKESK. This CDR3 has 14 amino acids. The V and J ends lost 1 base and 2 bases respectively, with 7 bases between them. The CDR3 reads CASSQVSYTDTQYF. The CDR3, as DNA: TGTGCCAGCAGCCAAGTATCGTACACAGATACGCAGTATTTT.

The CDR3 DNA reads TGTGCCAGCAGCTTAACCCGGACAGGGCCCAATTCACCCCTCCACTTT. It translates to CASSLTRTGPNSPLHF. The chain is built from TRBV11-2 and TRBJ1-6; 8 nucleotides align to TRBD1. The length of the CDR3 is 16 residues. Germline assignment: CDR1 SGHAT and CDR2 FQNNGV. The V gene end was trimmed by 2 bases and the J gene end by 7 bases; junction bases not matched to a gene: 7.

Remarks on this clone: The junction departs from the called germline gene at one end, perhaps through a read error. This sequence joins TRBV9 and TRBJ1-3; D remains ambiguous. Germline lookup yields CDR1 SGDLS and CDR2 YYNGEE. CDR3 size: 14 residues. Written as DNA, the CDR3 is TGTGCCAGCACCGTAGATAGCTCTGGAAACACCATATATTTT. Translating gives CASTVDSSGNTIYF.

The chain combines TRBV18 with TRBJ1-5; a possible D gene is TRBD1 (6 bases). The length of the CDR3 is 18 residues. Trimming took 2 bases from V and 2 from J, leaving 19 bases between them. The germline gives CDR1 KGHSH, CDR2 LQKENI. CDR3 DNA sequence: TGTGCCAGCTCACCATCTCTCAACAGGGTGGAGGGCAATCAGCCCCAGCATTTT. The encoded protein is CASSPSLNRVEGNQPQHF.

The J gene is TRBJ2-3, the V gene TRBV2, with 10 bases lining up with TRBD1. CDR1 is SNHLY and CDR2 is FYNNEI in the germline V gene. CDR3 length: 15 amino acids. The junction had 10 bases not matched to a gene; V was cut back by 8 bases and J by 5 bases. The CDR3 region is CASVVLDRGRDTQYF. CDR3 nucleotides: TGTGCCAGCGTGGTTTTAGACAGGGGGCGAGATACGCAGTATTTT.

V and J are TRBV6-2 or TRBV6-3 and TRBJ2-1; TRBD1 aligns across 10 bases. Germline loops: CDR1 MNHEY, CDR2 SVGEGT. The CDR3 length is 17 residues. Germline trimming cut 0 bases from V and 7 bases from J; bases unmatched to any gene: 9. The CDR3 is CASSYSLGTGESNEQFF. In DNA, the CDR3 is TGTGCCAGCAGTTACTCCTTAGGGACAGGGGAATCTAATGAGCAGTTCTTC.

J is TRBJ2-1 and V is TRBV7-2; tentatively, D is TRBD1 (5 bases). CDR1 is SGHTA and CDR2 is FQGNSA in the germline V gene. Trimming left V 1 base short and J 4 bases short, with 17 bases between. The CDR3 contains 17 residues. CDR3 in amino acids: CASSLVGQGTLYNEQFF. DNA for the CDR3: TGTGCCAGCAGCTTAGTGGGTCAGGGAACCTTATACAATGAGCAGTTCTTC.

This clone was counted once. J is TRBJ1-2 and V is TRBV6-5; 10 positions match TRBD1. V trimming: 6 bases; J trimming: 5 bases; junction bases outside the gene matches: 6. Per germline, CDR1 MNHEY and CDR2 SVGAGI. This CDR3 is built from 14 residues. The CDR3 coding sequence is TGTGCCAGCAGCGTCGGGACAGGGGTTTATGGCTACACCTTC. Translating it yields CASSVGTGVYGYTF.

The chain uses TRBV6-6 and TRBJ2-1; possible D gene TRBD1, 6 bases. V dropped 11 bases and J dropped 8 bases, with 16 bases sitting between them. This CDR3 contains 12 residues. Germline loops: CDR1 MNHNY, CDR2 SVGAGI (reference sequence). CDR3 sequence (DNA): TGTGCCGTGGGGGCGGAATCGGATGAGCAGTTCTTC. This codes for CAVGAESDEQFF.

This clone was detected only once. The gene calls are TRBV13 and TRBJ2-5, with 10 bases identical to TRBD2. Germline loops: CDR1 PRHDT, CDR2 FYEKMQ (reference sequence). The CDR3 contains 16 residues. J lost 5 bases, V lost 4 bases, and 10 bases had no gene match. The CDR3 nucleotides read TGTGCCAGCAGCTCCACCTTCGGGACTAGCGAGGAGACCCAGTACTTC. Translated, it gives CASSSTFGTSEETQYF. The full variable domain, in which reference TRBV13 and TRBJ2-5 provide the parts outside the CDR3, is AAGVIQSPRHLIKEKRETATLKCYPIPRHDTVYWYQQGPGQDPQFLISFYEKMQSDKGSIPDRFSAQQFSDYHSELNMSSLELGDSALYFCASSSTFGTSEETQYFGPGTRLLVL.

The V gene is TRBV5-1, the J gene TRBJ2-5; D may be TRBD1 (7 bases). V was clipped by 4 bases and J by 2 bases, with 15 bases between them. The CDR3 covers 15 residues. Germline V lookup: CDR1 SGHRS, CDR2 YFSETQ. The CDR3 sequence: CASSPAGGRQETQYF. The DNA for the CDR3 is TGCGCCAGCAGCCCAGCAGGGGGGAGGCAAGAGACCCAGTACTTC.

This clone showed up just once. This CDR3 reads CASHTISRAEQYF. CDR3 bases: TGTGCCAGCCATACAATCTCCAGGGCCGAGCAGTACTTC. The chain carries TRBV6-5 and TRBJ2-7; D might be TRBD1 (5 bases). Germline values: CDR1 MNHEY, CDR2 SVGAGI. This CDR3 region has 13 residues. Trimming cost V 8 bases and J 6 bases, with 17 bases left between them.

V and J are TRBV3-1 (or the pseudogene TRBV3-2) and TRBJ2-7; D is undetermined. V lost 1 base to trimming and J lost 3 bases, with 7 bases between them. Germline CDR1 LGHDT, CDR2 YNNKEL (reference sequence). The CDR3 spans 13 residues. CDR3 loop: CASSQVGFYEQYF. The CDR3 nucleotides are TGTGCCAGCAGCCAAGTCGGGTTCTACGAGCAGTACTTC.

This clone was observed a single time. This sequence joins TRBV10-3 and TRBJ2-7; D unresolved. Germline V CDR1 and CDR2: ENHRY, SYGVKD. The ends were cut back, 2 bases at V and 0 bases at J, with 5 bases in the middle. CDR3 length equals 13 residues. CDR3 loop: CAISEASSYEQYV. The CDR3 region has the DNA TGTGCCATCAGTGAGGCGAGCTCCTACGAGCAGTACGTC.

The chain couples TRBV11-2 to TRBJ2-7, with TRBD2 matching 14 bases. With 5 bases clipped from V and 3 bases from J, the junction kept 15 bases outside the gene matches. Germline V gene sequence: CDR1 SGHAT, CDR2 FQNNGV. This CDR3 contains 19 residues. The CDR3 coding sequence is TGTGCCAGCAGCGCCCGACTAGCGGGGGGGGGTAAGAAGAACTACGAGCAGTACTTC. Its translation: CASSARLAGGGKKNYEQYF.

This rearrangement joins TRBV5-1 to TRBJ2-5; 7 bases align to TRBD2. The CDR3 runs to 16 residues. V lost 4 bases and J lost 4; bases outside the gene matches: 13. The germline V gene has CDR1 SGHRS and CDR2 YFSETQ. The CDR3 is CASSAVGGGGRETQYF. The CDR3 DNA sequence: TGCGCCAGCAGCGCGGTTGGAGGCGGCGGGAGAGAGACCCAGTACTTC.

The CDR3 sequence is CASSLRGGGTEAFF. The CDR3, as DNA: TGTGCCAGCAGTTTAAGGGGAGGCGGGACTGAAGCTTTCTTT. The chain joins TRBV27 to TRBJ1-1, with D possibly being TRBD1 (5 bases). Trimming removed 2 bases at V and 5 bases at J, with 12 bases between. The CDR3 extends over 14 amino acids. CDR1 MNHEY and CDR2 SMNVEV come from the germline V gene (reference sequence).

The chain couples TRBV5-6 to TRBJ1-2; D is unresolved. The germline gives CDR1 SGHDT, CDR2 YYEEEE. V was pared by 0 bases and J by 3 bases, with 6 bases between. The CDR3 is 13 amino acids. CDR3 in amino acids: CASSLGRDYGYTF. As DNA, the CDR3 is TGTGCCAGCAGCTTGGGACGGGACTATGGCTACACCTTC.

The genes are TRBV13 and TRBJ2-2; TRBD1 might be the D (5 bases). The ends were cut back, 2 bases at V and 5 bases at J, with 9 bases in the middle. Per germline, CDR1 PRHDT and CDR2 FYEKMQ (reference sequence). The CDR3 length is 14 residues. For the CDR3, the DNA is TGTGCCAGCAGCTTAAGGGGTAGAACCGGGGAGCTGTTTTTT. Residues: CASSLRGRTGELFF.

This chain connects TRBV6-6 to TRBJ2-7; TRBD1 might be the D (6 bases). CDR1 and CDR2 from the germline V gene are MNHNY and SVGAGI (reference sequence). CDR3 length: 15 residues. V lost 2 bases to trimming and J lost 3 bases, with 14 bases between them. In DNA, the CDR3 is TGTGCCAGCAGTTACCAAGCGGACAGACTCTACGAGCAGTACTTC. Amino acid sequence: CASSYQADRLYEQYF.

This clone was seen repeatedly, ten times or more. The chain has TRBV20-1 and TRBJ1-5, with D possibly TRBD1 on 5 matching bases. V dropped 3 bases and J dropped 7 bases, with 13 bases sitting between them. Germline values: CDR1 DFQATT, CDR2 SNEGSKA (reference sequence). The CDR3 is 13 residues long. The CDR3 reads CSASRQSGQPQHF. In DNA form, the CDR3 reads TGCAGTGCTAGTAGACAGTCAGGACAGCCCCAGCATTTT.

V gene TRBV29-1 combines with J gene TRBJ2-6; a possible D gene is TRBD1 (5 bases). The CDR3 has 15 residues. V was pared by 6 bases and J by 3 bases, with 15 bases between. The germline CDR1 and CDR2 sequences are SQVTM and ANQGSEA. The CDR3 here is CSVEDTPGGANVLTF. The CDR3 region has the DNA TGCAGCGTAGAGGACACTCCCGGTGGGGCCAACGTCCTGACTTTC.

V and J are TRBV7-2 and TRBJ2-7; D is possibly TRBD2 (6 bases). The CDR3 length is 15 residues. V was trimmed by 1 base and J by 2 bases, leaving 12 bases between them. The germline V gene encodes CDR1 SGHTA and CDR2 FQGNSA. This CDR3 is CASSLGAGQPYEQYF. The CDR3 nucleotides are TGTGCCAGCAGCTTAGGGGCGGGGCAACCCTACGAGCAGTACTTC.

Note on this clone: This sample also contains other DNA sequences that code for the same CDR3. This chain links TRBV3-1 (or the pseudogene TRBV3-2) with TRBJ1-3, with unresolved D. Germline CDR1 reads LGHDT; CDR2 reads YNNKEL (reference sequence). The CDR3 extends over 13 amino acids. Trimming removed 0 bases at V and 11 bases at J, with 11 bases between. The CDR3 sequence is CASSQEGGRPIYF. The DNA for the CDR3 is TGTGCCAGCAGCCAAGAGGGAGGGCGCCCCATATATTTT.

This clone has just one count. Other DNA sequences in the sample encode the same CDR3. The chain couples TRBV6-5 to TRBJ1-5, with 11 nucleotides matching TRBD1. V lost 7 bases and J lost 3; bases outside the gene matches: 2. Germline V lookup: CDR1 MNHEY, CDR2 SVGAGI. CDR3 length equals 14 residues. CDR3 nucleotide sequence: TGTGCCAGCATAGGACAGGGGGCCAATCAGCCCCAGCATTTT. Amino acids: CASIGQGANQPQHF.

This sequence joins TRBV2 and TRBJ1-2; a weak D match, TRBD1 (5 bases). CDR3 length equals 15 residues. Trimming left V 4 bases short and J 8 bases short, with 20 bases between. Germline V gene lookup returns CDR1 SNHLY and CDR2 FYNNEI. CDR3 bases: TGTGCCAGCAGTGGACGGCGGCAGGGCCTAGGAGGCTACACCTTC. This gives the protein CASSGRRQGLGGYTF. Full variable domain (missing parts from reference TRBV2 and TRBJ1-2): EPEVTQTPSHQVTQMGQEVILRCVPISNHLYFYWYRQILGQKVEFLVSFYNNEISEKSEIFDDQFSVERPDGSNFTLKIRSTKLEDSAMYFCASSGRRQGLGGYTFGSGTRLTVV.

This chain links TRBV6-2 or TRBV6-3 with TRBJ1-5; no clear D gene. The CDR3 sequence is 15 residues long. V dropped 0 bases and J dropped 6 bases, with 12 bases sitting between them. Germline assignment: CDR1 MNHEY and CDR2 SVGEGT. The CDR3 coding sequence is TGTGCCAGCAGTTACTCCCGGAAAGGAGGTCAGCCCCAGCATTTT. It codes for CASSYSRKGGQPQHF.

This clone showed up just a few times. The CDR3 nucleotides read TGTGCCAGCAGTGACGGCTGGGGGGCTGAAGCTTTCTTT. Its translation: CASSDGWGAEAFF. This sequence joins TRBV6-4 and TRBJ1-1, with D perhaps TRBD1 (5 bases). The CDR3 is 13 residues long. V shed 2 bases and J shed 6 bases, with 10 bases lying between them. From germline, CDR1 is MRHNA and CDR2 SNTAGT.

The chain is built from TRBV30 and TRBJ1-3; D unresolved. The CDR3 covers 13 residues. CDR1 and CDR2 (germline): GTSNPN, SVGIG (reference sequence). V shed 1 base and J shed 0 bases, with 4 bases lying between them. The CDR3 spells CAWSGVSGNTIYF. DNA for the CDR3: TGTGCCTGGAGTGGAGTCTCTGGAAACACCATATATTTT. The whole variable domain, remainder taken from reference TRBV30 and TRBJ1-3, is SQTIHQWPATLVQPVGSPLSLECTVEGTSNPNLYWYRQAAGRGLQLLFYSVGIGQISSEVPQNLSASRPQDRQFILSSKKLLLSDSGFYLCAWSGVSGNTIYFGEGSWLTVV.

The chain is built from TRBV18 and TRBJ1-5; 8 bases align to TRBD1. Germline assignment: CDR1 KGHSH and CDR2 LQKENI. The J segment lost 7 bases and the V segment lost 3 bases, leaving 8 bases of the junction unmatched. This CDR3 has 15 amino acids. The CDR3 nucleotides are TGTGCCAGCTCACCCCGGACAGGGAGAGAACAGCCCCAGCATTTT. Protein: CASSPRTGREQPQHF.

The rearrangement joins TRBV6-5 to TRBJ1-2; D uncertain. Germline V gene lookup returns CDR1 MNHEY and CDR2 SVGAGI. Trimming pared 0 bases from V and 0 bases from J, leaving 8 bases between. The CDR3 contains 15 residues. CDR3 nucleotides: TGTGCCAGCAGTTACTCCTTATCCGCTAACTATGGCTACACCTTC. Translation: CASSYSLSANYGYTF.

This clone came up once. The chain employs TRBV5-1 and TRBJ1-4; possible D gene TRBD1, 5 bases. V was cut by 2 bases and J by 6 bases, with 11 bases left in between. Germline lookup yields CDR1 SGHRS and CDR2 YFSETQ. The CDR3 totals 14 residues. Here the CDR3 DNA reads TGCGCCAGCAGCTTTCAGGGCGTGGATGAAAAACTGTTTTTT. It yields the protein CASSFQGVDEKLFF.